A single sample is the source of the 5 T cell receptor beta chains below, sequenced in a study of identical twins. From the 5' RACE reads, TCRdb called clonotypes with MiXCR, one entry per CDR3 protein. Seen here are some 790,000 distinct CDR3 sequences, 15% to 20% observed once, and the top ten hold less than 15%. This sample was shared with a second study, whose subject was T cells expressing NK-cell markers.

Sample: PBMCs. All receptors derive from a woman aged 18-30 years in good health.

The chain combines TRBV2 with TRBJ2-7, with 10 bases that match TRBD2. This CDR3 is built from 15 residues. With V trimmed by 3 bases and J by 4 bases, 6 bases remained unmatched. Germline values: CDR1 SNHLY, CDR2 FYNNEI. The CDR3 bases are TGTGCCAGCAGTGATCAGCGGGAGGGCCGGTACGAGCAGTACTTC. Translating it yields CASSDQREGRYEQYF.

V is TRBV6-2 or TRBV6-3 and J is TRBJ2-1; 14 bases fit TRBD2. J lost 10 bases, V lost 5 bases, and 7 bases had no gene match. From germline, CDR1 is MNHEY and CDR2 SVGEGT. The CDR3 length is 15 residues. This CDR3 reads CASSRLAGGPGEQFF. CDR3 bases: TGTGCCAGCAGTAGACTAGCGGGAGGGCCGGGGGAGCAGTTCTTC.

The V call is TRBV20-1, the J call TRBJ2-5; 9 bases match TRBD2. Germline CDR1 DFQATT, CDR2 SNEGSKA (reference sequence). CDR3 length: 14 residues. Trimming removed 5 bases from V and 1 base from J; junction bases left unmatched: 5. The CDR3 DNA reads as TGCAGTGCTCCAGAGCGGGGGGCCCAAGAGACCCAGTACTTC. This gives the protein CSAPERGAQETQYF.

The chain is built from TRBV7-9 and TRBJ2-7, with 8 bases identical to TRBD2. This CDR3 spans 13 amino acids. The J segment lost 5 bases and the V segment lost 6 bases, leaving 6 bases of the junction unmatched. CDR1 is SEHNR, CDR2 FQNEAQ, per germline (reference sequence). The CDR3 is CASRRGDFDEQYF. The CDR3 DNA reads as TGTGCCAGCAGGCGGGGGGACTTTGACGAGCAGTACTTC.

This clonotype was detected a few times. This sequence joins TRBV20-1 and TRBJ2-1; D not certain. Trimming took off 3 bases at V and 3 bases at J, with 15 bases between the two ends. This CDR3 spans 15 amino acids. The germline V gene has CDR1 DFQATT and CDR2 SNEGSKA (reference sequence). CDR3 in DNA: TGCAGTGCTAGCTCAAGCGCGAGAGGCTACAATGAGCAGTTCTTC. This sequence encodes CSASSSARGYNEQFF.